This T cell receptor beta chain was sequenced in a study of metastatic and nonmetastatic thyroid tumors. Study details: A comparison of repertoires was made across blood and tumor or nodule tissue from malignant and benign thyroid patients. Points from the study as a whole: The reported finding was significantly higher TCR beta diversity in malignant thyroid tumors relative to benign nodules, in blood and tumor.

Germline CDR1 reads LGHDT; CDR2 reads YNNKEL (reference sequence). With 1 base removed from V and 5 bases from J, the gap between germline ends came to 8 bases. This CDR3 region has 13 residues. Ahead of thyroid surgery, no patient had received treatment of any kind. Original methodology: Differences in CDR3 between clinicopathological groups were drawn on to build a classifier intended to discriminate distant-metastatic papillary thyroid cancer patients. TCRdb reanalyzed the PCR reads with MiXCR. TCRdb's processing, not the study's, gives the V and J calls here. Here the sample spans around 13,000 clones, around 10% being singletons. Many counts were recorded for this clone. No antigen is known for it.

The rearrangement links TRBV3-1 to TRBJ1-2, with D uncertain. The sequenced sample consisted of blood. The receptor was isolated from a female donor with papillary thyroid cancer or a benign thyroid nodule (not recorded which). Some clones in this sample may be carry-over from other donors' samples. The CDR3 sequence: CASSQGTVYGYTF. The CDR3 DNA follows: TGTGCCAGCAGCCAAGGGACGGTTTATGGCTACACCTTC. Supplemented by reference TRBV3-1 and TRBJ1-2, the full variable domain reads DTAVSQTPKYLVTQMGNDKSIKCEQNLGHDTMYWYKQDSKKFLKIMFSYNNKELIINETVPNRFSPKSPDKAHLNLHINSLELGDSAVYFCASSQGTVYGYTFGSGTRLTVV.